This T cell receptor beta chain was captured in a study of T cell responses to AZD1222 COVID-19 vaccine. To note about this clone: What it recognizes is unknown.

Profiling relied on immunoSEQ multiplex PCR, and the TCRdb table lists in-frame clones only, not all of them. The sample has approximately 120,000 clones, about 83% seen once. CDR3 length: 12 amino acids. Study-level points and caveats: Baseline testing showed seropositivity in only a handful of AZD1222 recipients.

This material consisted of peripheral blood, taken on day 0 of AZD1222 vaccination. V is TRBV21-1 and J is TRBJ2-1. TRBV21-1 represents a pseudogene. The sequence was collected from an adult in good health. Written as DNA, the CDR3 is TGTGCCGTCTCGGGGGCTTACAATGAGCAGTTCTTC. It is translated as CAVSGAYNEQFF.